This is a list of T cell receptor beta chains from one sample in a study of T cells in Graves' hyperthyroidism and ophthalmopathy. TCRdb analysed the multiplex PCR reads with MiXCR anew, one entry per CDR3 protein. The sample has around 200,000 distinct CDR3 sequences, 15% to 20% seen once. Sequenced: blood. The receptors were gathered from a man aged 35-49 years with Graves' hyperthyroidism. Each CDR3 is given with its conserved first and last residue. A D gene is named only where the DNA matches it firmly. Clone size is shown for a subset of rows, as once, few, many or a class of expanded clone.

D	V	size	J	DNA	CDR3
TRBD1	TRBV19	.	TRBJ1-5	TGTGCCAGTAGTGCAACAGGGGTGCAGCCCCAGCATTTT	CASSATGVQPQHF
.	TRBV6-1	many	TRBJ1-1	TGTGCCAGCAGGCTCCTGGTGGGGACTGAAGCTTTCTTT	CASRLLVGTEAFF
.	TRBV2	.	TRBJ1-1	TGTGCCAGCAGTGCCCGCAGGGGTGCAAACACTGAAGCTTTCTTT	CASSARRGANTEAFF
.	TRBV7-6	few	TRBJ1-6	TGTGCCAGCAGCTTAAATATCGCCGAGCCACCCCTCCACTTT	CASSLNIAEPPLHF
.	TRBV13	many	TRBJ2-1	TGTGCCAGCAGCAGTCAGGGCCATGAGCAGTTCTTC	CASSSQGHEQFF
.	TRBV19	.	TRBJ2-7	TGTGCCAGTAGTATCACGGGTGGGATTGAGTCGTTCGAGCAGTACTTC	CASSITGGIESFEQYF
.	TRBV28	many	TRBJ1-1	TGTGCCAGCCATCCTCCGGTAGGGGGTAGAGACACTGAAGCTTTCTTT	CASHPPVGGRDTEAFF
.	TRBV29-1	few	TRBJ2-2	TGCAGCGGTCAACGAGACACCGGGGAGCTGTTTTTT	CSGQRDTGELFF
TRBD2	TRBV19	.	TRBJ2-7	TGTGCCAGTAGTTTGGGGACTAGCGGGACCTACGAGCAGTACTTC	CASSLGTSGTYEQYF
.	TRBV18	few	TRBJ1-1	TGTGCCAGCTCACCATCATGGGGAACTAGGAACACTGAAGCTTTCTTT	CASSPSWGTRNTEAFF
.	TRBV6-1	many	TRBJ2-2	TGTGCCAGCAGTGAACAGGCCGCGAACACCGGGGAGCTGTTTTTT	CASSEQAANTGELFF
.	TRBV20-1	few	TRBJ2-7	TGCAGTGCTTCCGACAACTACGAGCAGTACTTC	CSASDNYEQYF
.	TRBV6-5	many	TRBJ2-7	TGTGCCAGCAGTTACCGGACCTTTTCCCTCTACGAGCAGTACTTC	CASSYRTFSLYEQYF
.	TRBV7-2	many	TRBJ2-2	TGTGCCAGCAGCTTAGCCCCTCGGGGGATCACCGGGGAGCTGTTTTTT	CASSLAPRGITGELFF
.	TRBV7-6	many	TRBJ2-7	TGTGCCAGCAGCTCTTCGACAGTAGCCTACGAGCAGTACTTC	CASSSSTVAYEQYF
TRBD1	TRBV7-2	many	TRBJ2-7	TGTGCCAGCAGCCCCGGGACAGACGTCTACGAGCAGTACTTC	CASSPGTDVYEQYF
TRBD1	TRBV5-4	few	TRBJ2-5	TGTGCCAGCAGAAGGGACAGCCAGACCCAGTACTTC	CASRRDSQTQYF
.	TRBV5-1	many	TRBJ2-7	TGCGCCAGCAGCTTGGCTAGCCAGGGGATAGGCGAGCAGTACTTC	CASSLASQGIGEQYF
TRBD2	TRBV7-9	many	TRBJ2-5	TGTGCCAGCAGCTTATACGGGGGGGATCAAGAGACCCAGTACTTC	CASSLYGGDQETQYF
.	TRBV5-1	few	TRBJ2-7	TGCGCCAGCAGCTCCAGCCCTCGTTACGAGCAGTACTTC	CASSSSPRYEQYF
TRBD2	TRBV30	many	TRBJ2-1	TGTGCCTGGAGTGCCACCCTCGGGGGGGCAAACAATGAGCAGTTCTTC	CAWSATLGGANNEQFF
.	TRBV20-1	many	TRBJ1-1	TGCAGTGCTAGAGAACCTACAGGCCTGAACACTGAAGCTTTCTTT	CSAREPTGLNTEAFF
TRBD1	TRBV28	.	TRBJ2-7	TGTGCCAGCAGTTCAACAGGGGCCGAGGTGGACGAGCAGTACTTC	CASSSTGAEVDEQYF
.	TRBV4-2	many	TRBJ2-7	TGTGCCAGCAGCCAACGGGGCACAGCCTACGAGCAGTACTTC	CASSQRGTAYEQYF
TRBD2	TRBV7-8	.	TRBJ2-7	TGTGCCAGCAGCTTATATTACCTAGCGGGCGCTCCCTACGAGCAGTACTTC	CASSLYYLAGAPYEQYF
.	TRBV29-1	.	TRBJ2-2	TGCAGCGTACTACATGACAGGCCACACACCGGGGAGCTGTTTTTT	CSVLHDRPHTGELFF
.	TRBV18	many	TRBJ2-2	TGTGCCAGCTCACCACCTAACCAGTTCCACACCGGGGAGCTGTTTTTT	CASSPPNQFHTGELFF
TRBD1	TRBV4-3	once	TRBJ2-7	TGCGCCAGCAGCCAAGAGGACAGGGAGACCTACGAGCAGTACTTC	CASSQEDRETYEQYF
TRBD1	TRBV18	many	TRBJ2-5	TGTGCCAGCTCGGTGGGACAGGGCTTTCGAGAGACCCAGTACTTC	CASSVGQGFRETQYF
.	TRBV5-1	many	TRBJ2-1	TGCGCCAGTTCTGGGTCGCCGGATAACAATGAGCAGTTCTTC	CASSGSPDNNEQFF